Sequencing of this TCR beta chain was carried out in a study of blood T cell repertoires in COVID-19. At the level of the study: Sample material is recorded as cDNA or gDNA derived from T cells, B-cell-depleted T cells, or PBMCs.

Sequenced by immunoSEQ multiplex PCR; TCRdb stores in-frame clones only, minus some. This sample has 200,000 to 250,000 clones, with around 85% found just once. Recruitment covered roughly 24 US areas and drew participants whose ages spanned about 18 to 100 years. CDR3 length: 15 amino acids. The germline CDR1 and CDR2 sequences are SQVTM and ANQGSEA. Deletions cut 4 bases from V and 3 bases from J, with 18 bases between. Input material: PBMCs or T cells enriched from blood (not recorded which). The V and J genes are TRBV29-1 and TRBJ1-2; maybe TRBD1 (5 bases). The clonotype originates from a woman aged 40 to 50 with acute COVID-19. This CDR3 is CSVAVPGDPDYGYTF. The DNA for the CDR3 is TGCAGCGTTGCCGTACCGGGGGACCCCGACTATGGCTACACCTTC.